This T cell receptor beta chain derives from a study of T cell responses to AZD1222 COVID-19 vaccine. Looked up from germline, CDR1 is SEHNR and CDR2 is FQNEAQ (reference sequence). The CDR3 is made up of 13 amino acids. The V and J ends lost 6 bases and 2 bases, in that order; junction bases with no gene match: 3. The method was immunoSEQ multiplex PCR; TCRdb's version includes in-frame clones alone and lacks a portion of them. This repertoire shows more than 55,000 clones, 70% to 80% found once; its top ten account for about 3.5%. The source was peripheral blood, collected 28 days after the second AZD1222 dose. J is TRBJ1-2 and V is TRBV7-9; 7 nucleotides match TRBD1. The origin of this receptor is an adult who received the AZD1222 COVID-19 vaccine. As DNA, the CDR3 is TGTGCCAGCAGGGGGGGACAGAACTATGGCTACACCTTC. Protein product: CASRGGQNYGYTF. Filled out from reference TRBV7-9 and TRBJ1-2, the complete variable domain reads DTGVSQNPRHKITKRGQNVTFRCDPISEHNRLYWYRQTLGQGPEFLTYFQNEAQLEKSRLLSDRFSAERPKGSFSTLEIQRTEQGDSAMYLCASRGGQNYGYTFGSGTRLTVV.